This T cell receptor beta chain was documented in a study of blood T cells in healthy people across ages. The study's findings and limits: Long-lived and aged donors differed, with more naive CD4+ cells and higher diversity in the long-lived.

In regard to this clonotype: Its antigen is still unknown.

All donors came from Russia, were Caucasian and healthy, and spanned ages roughly 6 to 95. CDR1 is SGHVS and CDR2 is FQNEAQ in the germline V gene. V shed 5 bases, J shed 6 bases, and the junction held 6 bases outside the gene matches. The CDR3 covers 15 residues. Sample-barcoded 5' priming and a J-beta primer mix drove a second PCR of about 6 to 11 cycles. TCRdb re-analysed the 5' RACE reads in MiXCR, keeping a single row per CDR3 protein. Seen here are about 720,000 distinct CDR3 sequences, 22% observed once, and the top ten hold roughly a fifth. This TCR was recovered from a man between 65 and 85 years old in good health. The chain carries TRBV7-8 and TRBJ2-6; 8 bases fit TRBD1. The sample was blood. CDR3 loop: CASSLGQDSANVLTF. The CDR3 coding sequence is TGTGCCAGCAGCCTGGGACAGGACTCGGCCAACGTCCTGACTTTC.